This paragraph reports one T cell receptor (beta chain). CDR1 and CDR2 (germline): KGHSH, LQKENI. Deletions cut 4 bases from V and 2 bases from J, with 5 bases between. The CDR3 covers 12 residues. This record comes from a study of T cell changes during pregnancy in multiple sclerosis. Libraries were prepared by immunoSEQ multiplex PCR; TCRdb keeps only in-frame clonotypes and omits some of them. The sample shows under 100,000 clones, 80% to 95% of them seen only once. The material sequenced was peripheral blood, taken in the first trimester of pregnancy. The chain carries TRBV18 and TRBJ2-5; D gene ambiguous. The source of this sequence is a female donor in good health, enrolled as a control in a pregnancy study. CDR3 loop: CASSLLQETQYF. DNA of the CDR3: TGTGCCAGCTCACTTCTGCAAGAGACCCAGTACTTC.